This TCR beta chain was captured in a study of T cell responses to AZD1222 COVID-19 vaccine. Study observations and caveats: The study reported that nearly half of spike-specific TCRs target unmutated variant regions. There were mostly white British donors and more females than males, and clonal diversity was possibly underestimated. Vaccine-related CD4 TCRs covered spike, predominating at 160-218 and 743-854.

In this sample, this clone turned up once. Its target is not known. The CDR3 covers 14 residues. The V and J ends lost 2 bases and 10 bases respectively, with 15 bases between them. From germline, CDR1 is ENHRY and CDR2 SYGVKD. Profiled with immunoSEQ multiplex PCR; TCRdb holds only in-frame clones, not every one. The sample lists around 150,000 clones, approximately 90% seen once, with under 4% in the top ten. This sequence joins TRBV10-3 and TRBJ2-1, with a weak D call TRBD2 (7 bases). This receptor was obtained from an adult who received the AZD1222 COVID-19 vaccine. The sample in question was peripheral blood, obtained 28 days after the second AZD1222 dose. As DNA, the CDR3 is TGTGCCATCAGTGAGGGGGACCCGGGGGGCGAGCAGTTCTTC. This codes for CAISEGDPGGEQFF.